A single sample is the source of the 16 T cell receptor beta chains below, sequenced in a study of regulatory T cells in long-lasting Graves disease. CDR3-region Arm-PCR and iRepertoire HTBI primers produced the TCR beta libraries. TCRdb itself ran the multiplex PCR reads through MiXCR, one entry per CDR3 protein. The table lists about 430,000 distinct CDR3 sequences, 21% of them singletons. The time point denotes: persistent/refractory GD, antithyroid drugs over 5 years with positive TRAb. TCR sequences were obtained from RNA taken from PBMCs. Sequencing was performed on peripheral blood mononuclear cells (PBMCs), taken when the disease was refractory, from a patient treated with antithyroid drugs. The receptors were sampled from a female donor with Graves disease.

Worth noting for this clonotype: One base away lies a much larger clone, so this may be a sequencing read error. The V and J genes are TRBV6-5 and TRBJ2-2, with D possibly being TRBD2 (6 bases). This CDR3 comprises 14 residues. CDR1 is MNHEY, CDR2 SVGAGI, per germline. This CDR3 reads CTSSYLGGTGELFF. The CDR3 nucleotides read TGTACCAGCAGTTACTTGGGGGGCACCGGGGAGCTGTTTTTT.

V and J are TRBV29-1 and TRBJ1-1; perhaps TRBD1 as D (6 bases). The germline V gene encodes CDR1 SQVTM and CDR2 ANQGSEA. The V gene lost 2 bases and the J gene lost 7 bases, with 17 bases spanning the gap. The CDR3 spans 14 residues. The CDR3 nucleotides read TGCAGCGTTGAAAAGCCGGGGGCGACTGTTGAAGCTTTCTTT. Encoded protein: CSVEKPGATVEAFF.

This clonotype was seen a few times. CDR3 coding DNA: TGTGCCGCCGCAGACTATAGCAATCAGCCCCAGCATTTT. It encodes CAAADYSNQPQHF. The rearrangement links TRBV30 to TRBJ1-5; unclear D gene. Per germline, CDR1 GTSNPN and CDR2 SVGIG (reference sequence). The length of the CDR3 is 13 residues. Deletions cut 8 bases from V and 0 bases from J, with 11 bases between.

The rearrangement uses TRBV12-3 or TRBV12-4 and TRBJ1-2; 8 positions match TRBD1. After removal of 3 bases from V and 5 bases from J, the junction contained 8 bases not matched to a gene. This CDR3 is 15 amino acids long. Written as DNA, the CDR3 is TGTGCCAGCAGTTTTAGGAGGGACAGGCGTTATGGCTACACCTTC. Protein sequence: CASSFRRDRRYGYTF.

This clonotype was seen ten or more times. This chain joins TRBV28 and TRBJ1-5; no definite D call. The ends were cut back, 5 bases at V and 1 base at J, with 9 bases in the middle. In germline, CDR1 is MDHEN, CDR2 SYDVKM. There are 14 residues in the CDR3. The CDR3 loop reads CASSTGQSNQPQHF. The CDR3 DNA reads TGTGCCAGCAGTACGGGCCAAAGCAATCAGCCCCAGCATTTT.

This clonotype was picked up a small number of times. The chain combines TRBV2 with TRBJ2-6; D tentatively fits TRBD1 or TRBD2 (5 bases each). Germline V gene data show CDR1 as SNHLY and CDR2 as FYNNEI. The CDR3 loop spans 16 amino acids. V gave up 6 bases and J gave up 2 bases, with 14 bases separating them. The CDR3 sequence: CASRGRSVTGANVLTF. The DNA for the CDR3 is TGTGCCAGCAGGGGACGGAGTGTGACTGGGGCCAACGTCCTGACTTTC.

The sample holds many counts of this clonotype. The chain is built from TRBV2 and TRBJ1-2; maybe TRBD1 (5 bases). Trimming shortened V by 6 bases and J by 6 bases, and 14 bases separated the two germline ends. CDR1 is SNHLY and CDR2 is FYNNEI in the germline V gene. CDR3 length: 13 residues. CDR3 in DNA: TGTGCCAGCAGCCCCGGACATGACGATGGCTACACCTTC. Encoded protein: CASSPGHDDGYTF.

This clonotype was seen ten or more times. The J gene is TRBJ2-7, the V gene TRBV6-1, with TRBD2 identical over 7 bases. After removal of 5 bases from V and 0 bases from J, the junction contained 7 bases not matched to a gene. The CDR3 is 15 residues long. Germline CDR1 and CDR2: MNHNS and SASEGT. CDR3 in amino acids: CASSRTSESSYEQYF. The CDR3 nucleotides read TGTGCCAGCAGTAGAACTAGCGAGAGCTCCTACGAGCAGTACTTC.

The chain is built from TRBV7-9 and TRBJ1-2, with D perhaps matching TRBD1 (5 bases). The CDR3 sequence is 14 residues long. The germline V and J ends were trimmed by 3 bases and 6 bases, with 14 bases remaining between them. The germline V gene has CDR1 SEHNR and CDR2 FQNEAQ (reference sequence). The CDR3 loop reads CASSFYSDTDGYTF. DNA for the CDR3: TGTGCCAGCAGCTTCTATTCGGACACAGATGGCTACACCTTC.

This chain links TRBV28 with TRBJ2-5, with 8 nucleotides matching TRBD2. The CDR3 consists of 14 residues. The germline V gene encodes CDR1 MDHEN and CDR2 SYDVKM. J gave up 4 bases and V 6 bases, and 7 bases lay outside the gene matches. The CDR3 sequence: CASRSSGRPETQYF. The CDR3, as DNA: TGTGCCAGCAGATCCAGCGGGAGACCAGAGACCCAGTACTTC. The variable domain in full, with the rest retrieved from reference TRBV28 and TRBJ2-5, is DVKVTQSSRYLVKRTGEKVFLECVQDMDHENMFWYRQDPGLGLRLIYFSYDVKMKEKGDIPEGYSVSREKKERFSLILESASTNQTSMYLCASRSSGRPETQYFGPGTRLLVL.

This clonotype was recorded many times. This chain connects TRBV28 to TRBJ2-2, with D possibly being TRBD2 (6 bases). Trimming shortened V by 10 bases and J by 6 bases, and 24 bases separated the two germline ends. The CDR3 is made up of 16 amino acids. Germline CDR1 MDHEN, CDR2 SYDVKM. CDR3 in amino acids: CATDYRSGLGPGELFF. CDR3 DNA sequence: TGTGCCACGGACTACCGGTCAGGTTTGGGTCCCGGGGAGCTGTTTTTT.

The chain recombines TRBV5-4 with TRBJ2-1; 9 positions agree with TRBD2. The CDR3 runs 12 residues. V trimming: 4 bases; J trimming: 15 bases; junction bases outside the gene matches: 8. The germline V gene encodes CDR1 SGHNT and CDR2 YYREEE (reference sequence). Here the CDR3 reads CASSDPSGISFF. The CDR3 DNA reads TGTGCCAGCAGCGATCCTAGCGGGATTTCGTTCTTC.

This clonotype was counted a few times. Germline is not matched at one junction end, which may reflect a read error. The V and J genes are TRBV20-1 and TRBJ2-7, with 9 bases matching TRBD2. Germline assignment: CDR1 DFQATT and CDR2 SNEGSKA (reference sequence). The CDR3 length is 13 residues. CDR3 bases: TGCAATGCTTGGCGGGAGGGCGGATACGAGCAGTACTTC. Protein product: CNAWREGGYEQYF.

The sample holds many counts of this clonotype. This chain connects TRBV28 to TRBJ1-1; D perhaps matches TRBD1 (6 bases). Trimming removed 6 bases from V and 1 base from J, with 12 bases in between. This CDR3 region has 14 residues. CDR1 is MDHEN, CDR2 SYDVKM, per germline. CDR3 in DNA: TGTGCCAGCAGCAACCGACAGGCGAACACTGAAGCTTTCTTT. Translating gives CASSNRQANTEAFF.

This clonotype has a count of ten or more. The gene calls are TRBV2 and TRBJ2-7; D remains unclear. Germline-derived CDR1 and CDR2 are SNHLY and FYNNEI. The CDR3 contains 13 residues. V lost 3 bases and J lost 1, with 7 bases in between. The CDR3 here is CASSEQESYEQYF. CDR3 in DNA: TGTGCCAGCAGTGAGCAGGAGTCCTACGAGCAGTACTTC.

The chain is built from TRBV27 and TRBJ2-1; 7 bases agree with TRBD1. This CDR3 has 14 amino acids. Germline CDR1 is MNHEY and CDR2 is SMNVEV (reference sequence). With 10 bases clipped from V and 5 bases from J, the junction kept 11 bases outside the gene matches. The CDR3 loop is CANSRQGMNNEQFF. CDR3 nucleotides: TGTGCCAACAGCCGACAGGGCATGAACAATGAGCAGTTCTTC.